The rows below give T cell receptor beta chains drawn from one sample of a study of T cell repertoires in chronic hepatitis B. The method was immunoSEQ multiplex PCR; TCRdb's version includes in-frame clones alone and lacks a portion of them. Seen here are about 600 clones, roughly three quarters observed once, and the top ten hold roughly a sixth. What was sequenced was total CD8+ T cells from PBMCs. Every receptor here comes from a human donor with chronic hepatitis B virus infection. The conserved cysteine and the conserved F or W are not part of the CDR3 here. A row's size may be missing; if present it is once, few, many or a size class.

>TRBJ1-2|.|TRBV5-8
ASSWTDFSSPGYT
>TRBJ2-5|.|TRBV5-8
ASSLQLSETQY
>TRBJ2-7|.|TRBV30
AWSPGQVYEQY
>TRBJ2-7|.|TRBV7-9
ASSLGGFSEQY
>TRBJ2-2|.|TRBV6-4
ASSASGGGTGELF
>TRBJ2-7|.|TRBV7-3
ASGFGGDEQY
>TRBJ1-1|.|TRBV14
ASSQGVNTEAF
>TRBJ2-7|few|TRBV28
ASSPASAYEQY
>TRBJ2-3|once|TRBV7-6
ASSLWGQSTDTQY
>TRBJ2-2|.|TRBV5-5
ASSLGYDTGELF
>TRBJ2-1|.|TRBV7-9
ASSFRYNEQF
>TRBJ2-1|.|TRBV6-4
ASSNEGGAYNEQF
>TRBJ2-7|.|TRBV5-1
ASSLTSGESYEQY
>TRBJ2-7|.|TRBV29-1
SVRDSYSYEQY
>TRBJ2-7|.|TRBV29-1
SVQGASYEQY
>TRBJ2-1|.|TRBV4-2
ASSQGVDEQF
>TRBJ2-7|.|TRBV28
ASSPGLAEGEQY
>TRBJ2-3|.|TRBV6-6
AISPETFSTDTQY
>TRBJ1-5|few|TRBV4-3
ASSQDRQGDQPQH
>TRBJ1-1|.|TRBV6-1
ASSELQGAGTEAF
>TRBJ2-7|.|TRBV4-1
ASSQGIGGRAYEQY
>TRBJ2-7|.|TRBV4-1
ASSLMDTSYEQY
>TRBJ1-2|few|TRBV2
ASRVTTGNYGYT
>TRBJ1-1|.|TRBV9
ASSGTEPEAF
>TRBJ2-2|.|TRBV6-4
ASRDRDTGELF
>TRBJ1-1|.|TRBV29-1
SAKGKNTEAF
>TRBJ1-1|.|TRBV30
AWIVGRTEAF
>TRBJ1-5|.|TRBV4-2
ASSQEYHSNQPQH
>TRBJ1-1|.|TRBV23-1
ASSPPGELEAF
>TRBJ1-2|.|TRBV27
ASSFGQDYGYT
>TRBJ2-7|.|TRBV10-3
AISSRTAVAYEQY
>TRBJ1-2|.|TRBV7-9
ASSPSVGDQNYGYT
>TRBJ2-4|.|TRBV6-4
ASSEGEGDIQY
>TRBJ2-2|.|TRBV2
ASSGLGVISNTGELF
>TRBJ2-7|.|TRBV29-1
SVELAGAYEQY
>TRBJ2-1|.|TRBV14
ASRDRSYNEQF
>TRBJ1-6|.|TRBV28
ASSFLPGQYNSPLH
>TRBJ2-3|.|TRBV7-9
ASSLEVSQNTDTQY
>TRBJ2-1|.|TRBV7-9
ASTLYLTYEQF
>TRBJ2-1|once|TRBV6-1
ASSEMLAGFGGLNEQF
>TRBJ2-1|.|TRBV27
ASSLLAGGVAQF
>TRBJ1-2|few|TRBV5-6
ASSWGPGQGVKGYT
>TRBJ2-5|.|TRBV10-1
ASSEAEEIEYQETQY
>TRBJ1-2|.|TRBV5-4
ASSLEGVGYT
>TRBJ2-7|.|TRBV7-3
ASSLEAASYEQY
>TRBJ2-2|.|TRBV4-1
ASSPGWLTGYTGELF
>TRBJ2-1|.|TRBV28
ASSFAGSYNEQF
>TRBJ2-5|.|TRBV6-1
ASSADWEETQY
>TRBJ2-1|.|TRBV28
ASSHPSSLSYNEQF